This entry concerns a single T cell receptor beta chain. Its target is unknown. From germline, CDR1 is DFQATT and CDR2 SNEGSKA (reference sequence). The trim removed 6 bases at V and 3 bases at J, leaving 4 bases unmatched. This CDR3 is built from 13 residues. This sample was included in a study of vaccination and CD4 T cells after COVID-19. With the Oncomine TCR Beta short-read assay, DNA from cultured CD4+ T cells was sequenced. Via MiXCR, TCRdb re-called the PCR reads, giving one row per CDR3 protein. Counted here are some 18,000 distinct CDR3 sequences, approximately 50% occurring once; the ten biggest clones make up roughly 10%. Treatment meaning: approximately nine-day PBMC culture with coronavirus spike peptide pools or control peptides (ViraFEST assay).

Sequences were derived from CD4+ T cells from blood, cultured in vitro, sampled before SARS-CoV-2 vaccination. The chain joins TRBV20-1 to TRBJ2-7; the match to TRBD2 covers 11 bases. The sequence derives from a human donor who had recovered from COVID-19. This CDR3 reads CSASGLADYEQYF. CDR3 DNA sequence: TGCAGTGCCTCGGGACTAGCGGACTACGAGCAGTACTTC.